The 30 T cell receptor beta chains given below trace back to one sample, sequenced in a study of T-cell memory formation after mild COVID-19. TCRdb fed the 5' RACE reads into MiXCR, producing one record per CDR3 protein. The data show 110,000 or so distinct CDR3 sequences, about 20% seen once. The sequenced sample consisted of PBMCs or a T cell subset sorted from them (not recorded which). These receptors all stem from a man younger than 35 who had mild COVID-19 (a few samples of this study predate the infection). Cell type and time point are not known.

This clonotype was observed a handful of times. The chain couples TRBV5-1 to TRBJ2-1, with 11 nucleotides matching TRBD2. The CDR3 is made up of 17 amino acids. Germline trimming cut 0 bases from V and 3 bases from J; bases unmatched to any gene: 5. The germline gives CDR1 SGHRS, CDR2 YFSETQ. CDR3 amino acids: CASSLAGLAGFYNEQFF. The CDR3 nucleotides read TGCGCCAGCAGCTTGGCCGGACTAGCGGGCTTCTACAATGAGCAGTTCTTC.

The CDR3: CASTGYNKNIQYF. The CDR3 DNA reads as TGTGCCAGCACAGGATACAACAAAAACATTCAGTACTTC. The chain recombines TRBV6-2 or TRBV6-3 with TRBJ2-4; no reliable D call. With 7 bases removed from V and 3 bases from J, the gap between germline ends came to 10 bases. Germline CDR1 reads MNHEY; CDR2 reads SVGEGT. CDR3 length: 13 residues.

In this sample, this clonotype turned up a few times. The rearrangement joins TRBV2 to TRBJ2-7; possibly TRBD1 or TRBD2 for D (5 bases each). Looked up from germline, CDR1 is SNHLY and CDR2 is FYNNEI. CDR3 length equals 14 residues. The V and J ends lost 7 bases and 0 bases respectively, with 13 bases between them. CDR3: CASISRDASYEQYF. The CDR3 DNA reads as TGTGCCAGCATTTCTCGGGACGCCTCCTACGAGCAGTACTTC.

This clonotype was seen only a few times. This sequence joins TRBV5-1 and TRBJ2-7, with 7 bases matching TRBD1. Trimming cost V 0 bases and J 2 bases; bases outside gene matches: 5. This CDR3 spans 15 amino acids. Germline CDR1 SGHRS, CDR2 YFSETQ. Here the CDR3 DNA reads TGCGCCAGCAGCTTGGGACAGGGAATTCCCTACGAGCAGTACTTC. Protein sequence: CASSLGQGIPYEQYF.

This sequence joins TRBV29-1 and TRBJ2-1, with D possibly TRBD1 on 6 matching bases. The CDR3 is 12 amino acids. V lost 4 bases and J 8 bases, leaving 12 bases between the germline ends. CDR1 is SQVTM, CDR2 ANQGSEA, per germline. The CDR3 protein is CSVVRGLDEQFF. The CDR3 DNA reads as TGCAGCGTTGTCAGGGGCTTAGATGAGCAGTTCTTC.

The CDR3 DNA follows: TGCGCCAGCAGCCCCCTACGGGGGGGACGGGATGGCTACACCTTC. This encodes CASSPLRGGRDGYTF. The rearrangement joins TRBV4-1 to TRBJ1-2; D perhaps matches TRBD1 (5 bases). The ends were cut back, 4 bases at V and 6 bases at J, with 18 bases in the middle. The CDR3 runs 15 residues. Germline lookup yields CDR1 MGHRA and CDR2 YSYEKL.

This clonotype was observed a handful of times. This chain links TRBV25-1 with TRBJ2-5, with D perhaps TRBD1 (5 bases). CDR1 and CDR2 from the germline V gene are MGHDK and SYGVNS. Trimming shortened V by 0 bases and J by 0 bases, and 11 bases separated the two germline ends. The CDR3 runs to 16 residues. CDR3 DNA: TGTGCCAGCAGTGAATACGATGGGGCGAACCAAGAGACCCAGTACTTC. As protein: CASSEYDGANQETQYF.

The chain combines TRBV7-2 with TRBJ2-7; D is possibly TRBD2 (7 bases). Per the germline V gene, CDR1 is SGHTA and CDR2 is FQGNSA. Trimming removed 3 bases at V and 0 bases at J, with 12 bases between. This CDR3 contains 15 residues. In nucleotides, the CDR3 is TGTGCCAGCAGCTTTTACGGGGGGCTCTCCTACGAGCAGTACGTC. This codes for CASSFYGGLSYEQYV.

The chain couples TRBV5-1 to TRBJ2-7; 7 nucleotides match TRBD1. The CDR3 extends over 15 amino acids. The germline V gene has CDR1 SGHRS and CDR2 YFSETQ. Trimming at V came to 4 bases and at J to 0 bases, leaving 7 bases not matched to a gene. The CDR3 loop is CASSPSTGISYEQYF. CDR3 bases: TGCGCCAGCAGCCCTTCGACAGGGATCTCCTACGAGCAGTACTTC.

This clonotype was seen more than once but under ten times. V and J are TRBV12-3 or TRBV12-4 and TRBJ2-3; 8 bases are a match to TRBD1. The CDR3 contains 12 residues. V shed 6 bases and J 4 bases; nucleotides not matched to a gene: 0. CDR3 sequence reads: CASRQGADTQYF. The CDR3 bases are TGTGCCAGCAGACAGGGGGCAGATACGCAGTATTTT.

Only a few counts were recorded for this clonotype. This rearrangement joins TRBV5-1 to TRBJ1-4; D remains ambiguous. V lost 2 bases, J lost 2 bases, and 1 base lay in between. CDR1 SGHRS and CDR2 YFSETQ come from the germline V gene. CDR3 length equals 12 residues. CDR3 amino acids: CASSFTNEKLFF. Here the CDR3 DNA reads TGCGCCAGCAGCTTCACTAATGAAAAACTGTTTTTT.

The V gene is TRBV4-1, the J gene TRBJ2-7; D tentatively reads TRBD1 or TRBD2 (5 bases each). V lost 1 base, J lost 3 bases, and 7 bases lay in between. CDR1 and CDR2 from the germline V gene are MGHRA and YSYEKL. The CDR3 runs to 13 residues. CDR3 sequence reads: CASSQGDRYEQYF. Here the CDR3 DNA reads TGCGCCAGCAGCCAAGGGGACCGCTACGAGCAGTACTTC.

CDR3 in DNA: TGCGCCAGCAGTCTTCCTAGCGGGGGAGACACCGGGGAGCTGTTTTTT. The encoded protein is CASSLPSGGDTGELFF. This chain joins TRBV5-1 and TRBJ2-2; 10 nucleotides align to TRBD2. This CDR3 contains 16 residues. J was trimmed by 3 bases and V by 5 bases; bases with no gene match: 7. The germline V gene has CDR1 SGHRS and CDR2 YFSETQ.

This clonotype was recorded many times. The chain has TRBV27 and TRBJ2-7; TRBD1 might be the D (6 bases). The CDR3 spans 13 residues. V was cut by 5 bases and J by 3 bases, with 11 bases left in between. The germline V gene has CDR1 MNHEY and CDR2 SMNVEV (reference sequence). As DNA, the CDR3 is TGTGCCAGCAGTCCCGGACAGAGCTACGAGCAGTACTTC. Protein: CASSPGQSYEQYF.

This clonotype was seen a handful of times. V is TRBV9 and J is TRBJ2-1; unclear D gene. CDR1 and CDR2 (germline): SGDLS, YYNGEE. V was pared by 0 bases and J by 7 bases, with 2 bases between. This CDR3 has 11 residues. The CDR3 is CASSVANEQFF. The CDR3 region has the DNA TGTGCCAGCAGCGTAGCTAATGAGCAGTTCTTC.

The chain employs TRBV11-2 and TRBJ2-5, with 13 nucleotides matching TRBD2. This CDR3 spans 18 amino acids. V lost 1 base, J lost 5 bases, and 10 bases stayed unmatched. Per the germline V gene, CDR1 is SGHAT and CDR2 is FQNNGV. The CDR3, as DNA: TGTGCCAGCAGCTTAGGACTAGCGGGGGGCCACCTGGCGGAGACCCAGTACTTC. Protein: CASSLGLAGGHLAETQYF. Full variable domain (outside the CDR3, taken from reference TRBV11-2 and TRBJ2-5): EAGVAQSPRYKIIEKRQSVAFWCNPISGHATLYWYQQILGQGPKLLIQFQNNGVVDDSQLPKDRFSAERLKGVDSTLKIQPAKLEDSAVYLCASSLGLAGGHLAETQYFGPGTRLLVL.

V is TRBV2 and J is TRBJ2-7; D tentatively reads TRBD1 or TRBD2 (7 bases each). This CDR3 is built from 17 residues. The germline CDR1 and CDR2 sequences are SNHLY and FYNNEI. The V and J ends lost 3 bases and 3 bases respectively, with 21 bases between them. As DNA, the CDR3 is TGTGCCAGCAGTGAGGCGCTCGGGGGGCAGGGGGTCTACGAGCAGTACGTC. The encoded protein is CASSEALGGQGVYEQYV.

The rearrangement links TRBV15 to TRBJ1-1; 8 bases agree with TRBD1. In germline, CDR1 is LNHNV, CDR2 YYDKDF (reference sequence). The CDR3 has 17 residues. V lost 3 bases to trimming and J lost 0 bases; unmatched junction nucleotides: 9. The CDR3 here is CATSSFGQGRVNTEAFF. CDR3 DNA sequence: TGTGCCACCAGCAGCTTCGGACAGGGACGGGTGAACACTGAAGCTTTCTTT.

A few counts support this clonotype. This chain connects TRBV6-5 to TRBJ2-3; perhaps D is TRBD1 or TRBD2 (6 bases each). The ends were cut back, 7 bases at V and 10 bases at J, with 12 bases in the middle. The germline CDR1 and CDR2 sequences are MNHEY and SVGAGI. The CDR3 is 11 residues long. In nucleotides, the CDR3 is TGTGCCAGCACATCGGGGGCGGCGCAGTATTTT. Translating gives CASTSGAAQYF.

The chain employs TRBV7-9 and TRBJ2-3, with TRBD1 identical over 9 bases. The CDR3 is made up of 16 amino acids. The germline gives CDR1 SEHNR, CDR2 FQNEAQ (reference sequence). The V gene end was trimmed by 5 bases and the J gene end by 0 bases; junction bases not matched to a gene: 6. The CDR3 DNA follows: TGTGCCAGCAGCCTCAGGACAGGGGAGAGCACAGATACGCAGTATTTT. Residues: CASSLRTGESTDTQYF.

The chain carries TRBV27 and TRBJ1-1; D is undetermined. Trimming removed 6 bases at V and 8 bases at J, with 16 bases between. Germline V gene lookup returns CDR1 MNHEY and CDR2 SMNVEV (reference sequence). This CDR3 contains 13 residues. The CDR3 DNA reads as TGTGCCAGCAGACCTATAGACGTTGAGGAAGCTTTCTTT. Protein: CASRPIDVEEAFF.

This clonotype was observed a handful of times. This chain connects TRBV4-1 to TRBJ1-1; D call uncertain. CDR1 and CDR2 from the germline V gene are MGHRA and YSYEKL. With 0 bases removed from V and 6 bases from J, the gap between germline ends came to 5 bases. The CDR3 is 12 residues long. Here the CDR3 reads CASSQDLSEAFF. The CDR3 bases are TGCGCCAGCAGCCAAGATTTGTCTGAAGCTTTCTTT.

This clonotype was seen only a few times. The CDR3 protein is CASSYGGIYGYTF. CDR3 DNA: TGTGCCAGCAGTTACGGCGGGATCTATGGCTACACCTTC. The chain links TRBV6-5 to TRBJ1-2; D remains unclear. Germline V CDR1 and CDR2: MNHEY, SVGAGI. V gave up 2 bases and J gave up 4 bases, with 8 bases separating them. There are 13 residues in the CDR3.

This clonotype occurred a few times. The J gene is TRBJ2-3, the V gene TRBV12-3 or TRBV12-4; TRBD1 might be the D (5 bases). The CDR3 loop spans 15 amino acids. V lost 7 bases to trimming and J lost 3 bases, with 17 bases between them. The CDR3 protein is CASTQGLRLTDTQYF. Here the CDR3 DNA reads TGTGCCAGCACCCAGGGTCTACGACTGACAGATACGCAGTATTTT.

This clonotype was counted between two and nine times. CDR3 sequence: CASSQKRGGTGELFF. CDR3 sequence (DNA): TGTGCCAGCAGCCAGAAGCGGGGAGGTACCGGGGAGCTGTTTTTT. V is TRBV11-3 and J is TRBJ2-2; 7 bases align to TRBD2. The J segment lost 5 bases and the V segment lost 5 bases, leaving 8 bases of the junction unmatched. This CDR3 is 15 amino acids long. Germline V lookup: CDR1 SGHNT, CDR2 YENEEA.

J is TRBJ2-7 and V is TRBV2; 11 bases are a match to TRBD1. CDR1 is SNHLY and CDR2 is FYNNEI in the germline V gene. V dropped 6 bases and J dropped 5; count of bases not matched to a gene: 3. The CDR3 length is 13 residues. This CDR3 reads CASSTGQGDEQYF. The CDR3 coding sequence is TGTGCCAGCAGCACGGGACAGGGGGACGAGCAGTACTTC.

The chain has TRBV4-1 and TRBJ1-5, with TRBD1 matching over 10 bases. V was pared by 1 base and J by 2 bases, with 5 bases of the junction left unmatched. Germline-derived CDR1 and CDR2 are MGHRA and YSYEKL. The CDR3 covers 17 residues. For the CDR3, the DNA is TGCGCCAGCAGCCAAGGAGCCGGGACAGGGGGCAATCAGCCCCAGCATTTT. Amino acid sequence: CASSQGAGTGGNQPQHF.

This clonotype occurred a few times. The rearrangement uses TRBV3-1 and TRBJ1-6; D is ambiguous. The CDR3 is 14 residues long. The V end was cut by 1 base, the J end by 8 bases, with 9 bases between. The germline V gene encodes CDR1 LGHDT and CDR2 YNNKEL (reference sequence). The CDR3 loop reads CASSQVGFYSPLHF. In DNA, the CDR3 is TGTGCCAGCAGCCAAGTTGGGTTTTATTCACCCCTCCACTTT.

This clonotype was seen only a few times. CDR3 DNA sequence: TGTGCCAGCAGCTTCCCCGGGACAGACCCTCAAGAGACCCAGTACTTC. Translated: CASSFPGTDPQETQYF. The chain uses TRBV11-3 and TRBJ2-5, with 7 bases matching TRBD1. V lost 3 bases to trimming and J lost 2 bases; unmatched junction nucleotides: 9. The CDR3 spans 16 residues. Germline CDR1 is SGHNT and CDR2 is YENEEA.

The chain combines TRBV7-9 with TRBJ2-3; D ambiguous. The germline V gene has CDR1 SEHNR and CDR2 FQNEAQ (reference sequence). The CDR3 extends over 16 amino acids. Trimming removed 5 bases at V and 3 bases at J, with 18 bases between. This CDR3 reads CASSPPYRVATDTQYF. The CDR3 bases are TGTGCCAGCAGCCCCCCTTACCGGGTTGCAACAGATACGCAGTATTTT.